This TCR beta chain originates from a study of long-term antiretroviral therapy in people with HIV. The study's findings and limits: Narrower CDR3 length ranges marked HIV repertoires relative to controls. Repertoire composition at all time points was dominated by clones that had expanded before ART.

Treatment locations for all participants with HIV were in the United States. They ran version v3.0 of the immunoSEQ assay at survey level. The sequencing target was 40,000-50,000 T-cell genomes per sample. Repertoires were generated with immunoSEQ multiplex PCR, while TCRdb's copy carries only in-frame clones and drops some. Among 25,000 to 35,000 clones listed, about 94% were seen once. Comments on this clone: Its antigen is unidentified.

The CDR3 spans 14 residues. Looked up from germline, CDR1 is SGHVS and CDR2 is FQNEAQ. Between the trimmed V and J ends, which lost 4 bases and 4 bases, there was a span of 13 bases. The chain uses TRBV7-8 and TRBJ2-5; D might be TRBD2 (6 bases). The sequence derives from a woman between 40 and 50 years old with HIV. Here the sequenced sample was unsorted PBMCs, taken approximately 6.5 years after starting antiretroviral therapy. In DNA form, the CDR3 reads TGTGCCAGCAGCTCCCGACTAGGAGGAGAGACCCAGTACTTC. It translates to CASSSRLGGETQYF.